The table lists the clone carrying this T cell receptor (beta chain) with many counts. What it binds is unknown. The V segment lost 8 bases and the J segment 7 bases; nucleotides outside the gene matches: 3. Per germline, CDR1 MNHNS and CDR2 SASEGT. This CDR3 comprises 12 residues. The time point is: sample taken at primary tumor resection. Tumor, nontumor lung or frozen PBMC supplied whole RNA, sequenced without sorting. The sample originates from a study of spatial heterogeneity in lung cancer. Overall study: Beta-chain sequences were consistently detected more often than alpha-chain sequences. General observations from the study: One measure, the expanded intratumoral alpha and beta TCR count, tracked tumor mutation counts. Alpha chains reached an estimated coverage of approximately 6.5% of tumor T cells, and beta chains about 13%.

Via MiXCR, TCRdb re-called the 5' RACE reads, giving one row per CDR3 protein. The table lists approximately 5,600 distinct CDR3 sequences, over 8% of them singletons. This chain links TRBV6-1 with TRBJ2-1, with 9 bases fitting TRBD2. This material consisted of lung tumor tissue, taken at surgery. The sequence was collected from a female donor with early-stage non-small cell lung cancer. DNA of the CDR3: TGTGCCAGCTCGCTAGCGGGAAATGAGCAGTTCTTC. Residues: CASSLAGNEQFF.